Below, one T cell receptor (beta chain) is given with its context. Antigen specificity is unknown. The sample is drawn from a study of identical twins. Findings and caveats of the study: Fewer insertions marked abundant cord blood beta clonotypes; young adult naive trended weakly, memory not at all.

Looked up from germline, CDR1 is SGHTA and CDR2 is FQGNSA. The CDR3 runs to 14 residues. The V end lost 5 bases, the J end lost 3 bases, and 10 bases lay between the germline ends. Unique molecular identifiers were present on cDNA, and template switching added a universal primer site. TCRdb redid the calling of the 5' RACE reads with MiXCR, one entry per CDR3 protein. This repertoire shows over 500,000 distinct CDR3 sequences, about 20% found once; its top ten account for around 0.9%. A further study also used this sample, focusing on T cells expressing NK-cell markers. From that second work: In a few donors, these clonotypes also led the CD3+CD56-NKG2C+ fraction.

Sequencing was carried out using CD4+ T cells sorted from blood. The gene calls are TRBV7-2 and TRBJ1-4, with D maybe TRBD1 (5 bases). This receptor was identified in a young woman in good health. The CDR3 reads CASSRDRPNEKLFF. CDR3 nucleotide sequence: TGTGCCAGCAGCCGGGACCGACCTAATGAAAAACTGTTTTTT.